This T cell receptor beta chain emerged from a study of neoadjuvant anti-PD-1 for oral cavity cancer. Study at large: Patients mostly received three to four biweekly nivolumab doses at 3 mg/kg before surgery.

Time point defined: after neoadjuvant nivolumab, at surgical resection. The patients had HPV-negative, locally advanced oral cavity squamous cell carcinoma. Sequencing was performed with immunoSEQ multiplex PCR; in TCRdb, only in-frame clones are kept and a portion is missing. The table lists about 23,000 clones, 25% to 35% of them singletons. Notes on the study in general: Each response group had just a few patients in TCR analyses. Greater tumor shrinkage accompanied bigger post-treatment sizes of preexisting clones.

With respect to this clone: Its antigen is as yet unknown.

The starting material was tumor tissue, obtained after nivolumab (anti-PD-1) treatment. The TCR sequence derives from a person between 35 and 79 years old with oral cavity squamous cell carcinoma.

Here the CDR3 reads CATSRDRTHSYEQYF. Written as DNA, the CDR3 is TGTGCCACCAGCAGAGATCGGACGCACTCCTACGAGCAGTACTTC. The chain joins TRBV15 to TRBJ2-7, with D hard to call. The germline V gene has CDR1 LNHNV and CDR2 YYDKDF (reference sequence). The length of the CDR3 is 15 residues. V was trimmed by 0 bases and J by 0 bases, leaving 9 bases between them.